This entry lists 5 T cell receptor beta chains sequenced from one sample in a study of blood T cell repertoires in COVID-19. The method was immunoSEQ multiplex PCR; TCRdb's version includes in-frame clones alone and lacks a portion of them. The data contain 300,000 to 450,000 clones, roughly four fifths of them singletons. Sequenced sample: peripheral blood. These receptors were collected from a human donor with acute or convalescent COVID-19. The donor label of this sample is uncertain.

The chain has TRBV19 and TRBJ1-6; D perhaps matches TRBD1 (5 bases). This CDR3 comprises 13 residues. Between the trimmed V and J ends, which lost 7 bases and 7 bases, there was a span of 11 bases. CDR1 LNHDA and CDR2 SQIVND come from the germline V gene (reference sequence). CDR3 residues: CASKDSQNSPLHF. CDR3 DNA sequence: TGTGCCAGTAAAGACAGCCAGAATTCACCCCTCCACTTT.

The chain uses TRBV18 and TRBJ2-1; 8 bases agree with TRBD2. Germline V lookup: CDR1 KGHSH, CDR2 LQKENI. V trimming: 6 bases; J trimming: 4 bases; junction bases outside the gene matches: 11. This CDR3 region has 16 residues. The CDR3 DNA sequence: TGTGCCAGCTCCCCAACCGGGACTAGGCAATACAATGAGCAGTTCTTC. It yields the protein CASSPTGTRQYNEQFF.

The rearrangement links TRBV19 to TRBJ2-7; TRBD2 matches at 11 bases. The CDR3 covers 15 residues. V dropped 5 bases and J dropped 3; count of bases not matched to a gene: 6. The V gene's germline CDR1 is LNHDA and CDR2 SQIVND (reference sequence). CDR3 in amino acids: CASSATSGSFYEQYF. The CDR3 bases are TGTGCCAGTAGTGCAACTAGCGGGAGTTTCTACGAGCAGTACTTC. The full variable domain, with the rest looked up from reference TRBV19 and TRBJ2-7, is DGGITQSPKYLFRKEGQNVTLSCEQNLNHDAMYWYRQDPGQGLRLIYYSQIVNDFQKGDIAEGYSVSREKKESFPLTVTSAQKNPTAFYLCASSATSGSFYEQYFGPGTRLTVT.

This clone was seen repeatedly, ten times or more. Other DNA sequences in this sample translate to the same CDR3. The rearrangement links TRBV6-2 or TRBV6-3 to TRBJ2-7, with TRBD1 matching 11 bases. Germline V gives CDR1 MNHEY, CDR2 SVGEGT. The CDR3 sequence is 15 residues long. The V gene end was trimmed by 0 bases and the J gene end by 3 bases; junction bases not matched to a gene: 1. Here the CDR3 reads CASSYSGTGGYEQYF. CDR3 coding DNA: TGTGCCAGCAGTTACTCGGGGACAGGGGGCTACGAGCAGTACTTC.

The chain joins TRBV2 to TRBJ2-7; 7 bases agree with TRBD1. V was pared by 6 bases and J by 3 bases, with 14 bases of the junction left unmatched. CDR1 is SNHLY and CDR2 is FYNNEI in the germline V gene. The CDR3 loop spans 16 amino acids. For the CDR3, the DNA is TGTGCCAGCAGGGATGTAACGGGACAGCTACTCTACGAGCAGTACTTC. Its translation: CASRDVTGQLLYEQYF.